This is a list of T cell receptor beta chains from one sample in a study of blood T cell repertoires in COVID-19. Libraries were prepared by immunoSEQ multiplex PCR; TCRdb keeps only in-frame clonotypes and omits some of them. The table lists fewer than 600,000 clones, 88% of them singletons. Source material: PBMCs or T cells enriched from blood (not recorded which). Every receptor here comes from a middle-aged woman who had recovered from COVID-19. Both conserved end residues are part of each CDR3.

cdr3_length	v_call	cdr3_aa
15	TRBV6-2/TRBV6-3	CASSYPQGSSYEQYF
15	TRBV7-9	CASSLSRGQGNTIYF
15	TRBV18	CASFSIISPGNTIYF
14	TRBV4-1	CASRVNRLNTEAFF
14	TRBV18	CASSPRAAPETQYF
18	TRBV7-2	CASSLSSPWGVSGNTIYF
14	TRBV6-5	CASSFPGGGNEQFF
15	TRBV25-1	CASSGWTGDLGELFF
14	TRBV29-1	CSVAGSGRADTQYF
15	TRBV6-2/TRBV6-3	CASSYARGPNYGYTF
12	TRBV4-3	CASSPNTGELFF
17	TRBV11-3	CASSSLAGGTNTGELFF
13	TRBV11-2	CASVSAAHYEQYF
14	TRBV15	CATSRDRGNYGYTF
15	TRBV14	CASSPLQNPGYGYTF
14	TRBV6-5	CASSYPAGAEKLFF
14	TRBV15	CAQLPGATKNIQYF
13	TRBV6-6	CASSYVAGVGYTF
13	TRBV29-1	CSVEQSQGNTIYF
15	TRBV19	CASSTLRGNLGEAFF
13	TRBV5-1	CASNLPQMKTQYF
13	TRBV24-1	CATSHQEGETQYF
16	TRBV6-6	CASSYGLGGLGEKLFF
13	TRBV27	CASSTDRVGGYTF
15	TRBV2	CASSPWTGGNQPQHF
14	TRBV3-1/TRBV3-2	CASSQDAGLGEQFF
13	TRBV27	CASWLAGGTEAFF
14	TRBV27	CASSSTGPYNEQFF
13	TRBV2	CASYSRTYSPLHF
15	TRBV5-6	CASSSLVPGTDTQYF
14	TRBV7-8	CASSARLAGETQYF
15	TRBV4-3	CASSQDTSVAGELFF
17	TRBV7-6	CASSWGLAGDYPNEQFF
15	TRBV11-2	CASSSRTGENTEAFF
11	TRBV6-6	CASPSSTEAFF
13	TRBV11-2	CASSRQVDQPQHF
14	TRBV7-9	CASSLVQGRDTQYF
14	TRBV27	CASSLSGTGGSAFF
13	TRBV7-9	CASATGQLNEQYF
18	TRBV19	CASSILQSAAPLNTEAFF
15	TRBV15	CATSQDRVSGNTIYF
14	TRBV4-1	CASSQDGLYYGYTF
14	TRBV27	CASSSTNTQDEQFF
13	TRBV27	CASSSNPLGGYTF
14	TRBV29-1	CSVVALSSYNEQFF
16	TRBV2	CASNWPGGGTNYGYTF
15	TRBV7-9	CASSFLGAIDQPQHF
13	TRBV5-6	CASSLGAGYEQYF
16	TRBV5-1	CASTRGGAGEKYEQYF
14	TRBV18	CASSPRDYSYEQYF
14	TRBV5-1	CASSPVGTHTEAFF
15	TRBV5-5	CASSLNGVYNQPQHF
14	TRBV7-2	CASSLTGSGNTIYF
14	TRBV7-2	CASSSAGGVDTQYF
15	TRBV6-5	CASYNSRTGGSPLHF